This T cell receptor beta chain comes out of a study of cytomegalovirus exposure and HLA in healthy donors. A note on this clone: What it recognizes is unknown.

Study-wide findings and caveats: Some segments of the V type, notably TRBV6-2 and TRBV6-3, were excluded as indistinguishable. In a later analysis, an Asian-associated ancestry cluster reportedly showed fewer N-insertions than the roughly 700-donor mean.

PCR primers comprised 60 Vbeta and 13 Jbeta primers. Produced via immunoSEQ multiplex PCR; TCRdb's table is partial and in-frame only. The sample gives approximately 120,000 clones, around 84% of which show up once; 6.3% is in the top ten. Germline V gene lookup returns CDR1 WSHSY and CDR2 SAAADI. The CDR3 runs 13 residues. The V end lost 5 bases, the J end lost 1 base, and 8 bases lay between the germline ends. Sequenced sample: PBMCs. The TCR was taken from a woman aged 40 to 49 in good health and CMV-seronegative. The J gene is TRBJ1-1, the V gene TRBV10-2; D is undetermined. The DNA of the CDR3 is TGCGCCAGCAGTCCTCCCTCGAACACTGAAGCTTTCTTT. Protein sequence: CASSPPSNTEAFF.